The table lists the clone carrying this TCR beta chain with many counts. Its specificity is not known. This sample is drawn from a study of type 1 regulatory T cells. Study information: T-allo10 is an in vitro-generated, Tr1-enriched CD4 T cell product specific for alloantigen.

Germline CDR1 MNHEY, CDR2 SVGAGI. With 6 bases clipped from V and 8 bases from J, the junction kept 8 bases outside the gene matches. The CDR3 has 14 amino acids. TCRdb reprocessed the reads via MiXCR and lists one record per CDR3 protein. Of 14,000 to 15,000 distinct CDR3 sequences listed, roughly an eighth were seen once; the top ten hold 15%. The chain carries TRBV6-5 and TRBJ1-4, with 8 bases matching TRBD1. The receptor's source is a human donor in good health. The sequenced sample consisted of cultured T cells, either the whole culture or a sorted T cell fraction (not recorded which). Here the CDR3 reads CASRTGQGREKLFF. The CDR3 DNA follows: TGTGCCAGCAGAACTGGACAGGGTCGAGAAAAACTGTTTTTT.